This T cell receptor beta chain was sequenced for a study of a mutant IDH1 vaccine in newly diagnosed glioma (dated by TCRdb to the early 2020s). With regard to the full study: Patients received eight vaccinations in weeks 1, 3, 5, 7, 11, 15, 19 and 23, corresponding to visits V03 through V10. Vaccination started 4-6 weeks after radiotherapy alone, or was given together with temozolomide cycles in the groups whose treatment included chemotherapy. Of the 32 patients who were treated, approximately 60% were male and around 40% were female, and the mean age was around 40 years. Before enrollment, most patients had been given radiochemotherapy with temozolomide as standard therapy, while the rest had received either radiotherapy alone or temozolomide alone. Six visits were used for peripheral blood collection: V03 (baseline), V05, V07, V10, V12 and V13. Longitudinal TCRB deep sequencing was performed for about two dozen treated patients wherever samples were available for exploratory analyses. Overall study outcomes, separate from this receptor: It was noted by the authors that analyses of patient blood samples could not be reproduced owing to sample limitations. PBMC samples for TCRB deep sequencing were selected based on availability. No apparent relationship was observed between pseudoprogression and alterations in the top peripheral T cell clonotypes detected by TCRB sequencing. Across multiple MHC alleles, vaccine-induced immune responses were seen in 93.3% of patients.

This clone was seen a handful of times. What this receptor recognizes is not known. Nothing much larger sits one base from this clone, and base qualities are not available. Library generation was performed with the immunoSEQ multiplex PCR assay. Rearranged TCR beta chain sequences were amplified with the hsTCRB Kit following the manufacturer's protocol. An Illumina MiSeq was used to sequence the TCRB libraries. In the paper's pipeline: Demultiplexing, trimming and gene mapping were performed with the kit vendor's proprietary platform. TCRdb obtained this table from immuneACCESS and retained in-frame rearrangements with V and J assigned. These tables miss some clones; where compared with another copy, unresolved V genes account for less than half of the shortfall, and the remainder is unexplained. That table gives V, J and clone size, and the DNA gave D and trimming. This sample lists around 46,000 clones; 78% were detected once. The top ten clones comprise about 5.2% of the sample.

According to the study, the label for this sample's time point signals: week 5, during vaccination. A 20-mer mutant IDH1 peptide at 300 micrograms in Montanide made up each vaccine dose, which was injected subcutaneously together with topical imiquimod. Newly diagnosed WHO grade 3 or 4 IDH1-mutant astrocytomas showing loss of nuclear ATRX were present in the donors. The samples were drawn from NOA16, a multicentre, single-arm, open-label phase I trial in Germany that tested a mutant IDH1 peptide vaccine in humans for the first time. Genomic DNA for TCRB sequencing was extracted from EDTA blood using the DNeasy Blood and Tissue Kit. The TCR was taken from a man aged 50-60 years with glioma. The sequencing used PBMCs, collected from a glioma patient whose treatment included an IDH1 peptide vaccine.

The sequenced DNA is TGCGCCAGCAGCCAACTAAGTGGGGGGCTTACTGAAGCTTTCTTT. Its protein reads: CASSQLSGGLTEAFF. The rearranged segments are TRBV4-1 and TRBJ1-1; TRBD1 is a weak D gene call, 6 bases matching. Cut back by 2 bases and 5 bases, the V and J ends lie 15 bases apart. Based on the germline V gene, the CDR1 and CDR2 sequences are MGHRA and YSYEKL. The CDR3 contains 15 residues, cysteine and phenylalanine counted. Left in the record is the CDR3 DNA by itself, 45 bases read in frame from the first base.